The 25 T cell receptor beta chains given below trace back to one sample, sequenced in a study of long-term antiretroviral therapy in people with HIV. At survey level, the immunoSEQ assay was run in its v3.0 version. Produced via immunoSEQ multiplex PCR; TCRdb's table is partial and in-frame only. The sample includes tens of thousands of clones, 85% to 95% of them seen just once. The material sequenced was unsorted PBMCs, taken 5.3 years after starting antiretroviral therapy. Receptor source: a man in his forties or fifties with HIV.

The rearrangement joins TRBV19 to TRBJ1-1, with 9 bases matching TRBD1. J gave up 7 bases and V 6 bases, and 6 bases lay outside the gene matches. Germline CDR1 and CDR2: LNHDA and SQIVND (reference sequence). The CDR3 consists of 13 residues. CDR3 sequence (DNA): TGTGCCAGTAGCTTCGGGACAGGGAATGAAGCTTTCTTT. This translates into CASSFGTGNEAFF. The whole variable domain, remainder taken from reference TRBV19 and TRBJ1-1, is DGGITQSPKYLFRKEGQNVTLSCEQNLNHDAMYWYRQDPGQGLRLIYYSQIVNDFQKGDIAEGYSVSREKKESFPLTVTSAQKNPTAFYLCASSFGTGNEAFFGQGTRLTVV.

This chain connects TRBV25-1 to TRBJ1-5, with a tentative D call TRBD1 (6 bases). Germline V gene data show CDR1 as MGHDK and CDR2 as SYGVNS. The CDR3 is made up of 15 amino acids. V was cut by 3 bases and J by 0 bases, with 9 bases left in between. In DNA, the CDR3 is TGTGCCAGCAGTGATAAGGACAGTAGCAATCAGCCCCAGCATTTT. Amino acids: CASSDKDSSNQPQHF.

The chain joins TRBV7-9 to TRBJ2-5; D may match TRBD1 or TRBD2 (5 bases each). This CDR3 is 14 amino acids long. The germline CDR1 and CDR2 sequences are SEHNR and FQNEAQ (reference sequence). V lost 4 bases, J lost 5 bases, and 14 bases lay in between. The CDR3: CASSSGPRFETQYF. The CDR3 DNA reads TGTGCCAGCAGCTCGGGACCAAGATTCGAGACCCAGTACTTC.

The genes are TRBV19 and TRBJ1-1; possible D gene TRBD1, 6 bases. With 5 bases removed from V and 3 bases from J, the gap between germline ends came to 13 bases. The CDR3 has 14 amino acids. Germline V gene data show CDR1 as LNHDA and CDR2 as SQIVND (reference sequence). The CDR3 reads CASSLWAGDTEAFF. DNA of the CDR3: TGTGCCAGTAGTCTATGGGCAGGGGACACTGAAGCTTTCTTT.

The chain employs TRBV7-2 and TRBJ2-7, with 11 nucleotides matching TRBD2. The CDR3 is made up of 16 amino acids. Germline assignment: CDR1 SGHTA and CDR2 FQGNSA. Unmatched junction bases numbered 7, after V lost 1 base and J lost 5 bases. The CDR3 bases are TGTGCCAGCAGCTTAGTCGTAGCGGGGGGGCTTAACGAGCAGTACTTC. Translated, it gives CASSLVVAGGLNEQYF.

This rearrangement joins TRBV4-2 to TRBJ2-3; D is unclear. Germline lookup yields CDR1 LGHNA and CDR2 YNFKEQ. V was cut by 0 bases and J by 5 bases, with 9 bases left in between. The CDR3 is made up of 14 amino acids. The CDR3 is CASSQELFGDTQYF. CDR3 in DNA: TGTGCCAGCAGCCAAGAACTCTTCGGAGATACGCAGTATTTT.

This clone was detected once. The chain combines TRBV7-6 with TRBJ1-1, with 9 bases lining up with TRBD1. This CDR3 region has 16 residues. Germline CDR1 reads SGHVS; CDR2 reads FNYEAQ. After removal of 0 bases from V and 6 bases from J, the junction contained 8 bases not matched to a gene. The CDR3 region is CASSLAPGGTGPEAFF. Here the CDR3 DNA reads TGTGCCAGCAGCTTAGCCCCTGGCGGGACAGGGCCTGAAGCTTTCTTT.

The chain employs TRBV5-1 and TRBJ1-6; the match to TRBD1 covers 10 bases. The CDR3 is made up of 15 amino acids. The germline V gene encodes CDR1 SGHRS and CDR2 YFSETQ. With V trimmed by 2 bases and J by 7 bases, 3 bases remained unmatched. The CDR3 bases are TGCGCCAGCAGCTTCCGACAGGGGGCGAATTCACCCCTCCACTTT. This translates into CASSFRQGANSPLHF.

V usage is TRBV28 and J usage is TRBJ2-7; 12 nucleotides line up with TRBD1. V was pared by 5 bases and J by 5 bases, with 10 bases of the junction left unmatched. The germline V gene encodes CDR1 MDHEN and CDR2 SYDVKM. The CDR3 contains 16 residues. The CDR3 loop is CASSTTGTGGVHEQYF. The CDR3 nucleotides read TGTGCCAGCAGTACGACTGGGACAGGGGGCGTCCACGAGCAGTACTTC.

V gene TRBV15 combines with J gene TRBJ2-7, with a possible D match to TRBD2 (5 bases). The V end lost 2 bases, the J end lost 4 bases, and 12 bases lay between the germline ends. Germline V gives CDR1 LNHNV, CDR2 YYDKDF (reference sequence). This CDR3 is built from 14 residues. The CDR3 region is CATSRPGSNYEQYF. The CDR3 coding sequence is TGTGCCACCAGCAGACCGGGGAGCAATTACGAGCAGTACTTC.

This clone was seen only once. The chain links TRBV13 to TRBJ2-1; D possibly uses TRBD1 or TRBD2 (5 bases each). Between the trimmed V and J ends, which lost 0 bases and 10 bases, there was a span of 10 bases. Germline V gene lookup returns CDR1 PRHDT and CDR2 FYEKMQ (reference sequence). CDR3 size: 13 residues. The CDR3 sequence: CASSLGPEGEQFF. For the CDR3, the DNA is TGTGCCAGCAGCTTAGGCCCAGAGGGGGAGCAGTTCTTC.

The CDR3 loop is CASSVAQSSYNEQFF. The CDR3 nucleotides are TGTGCCAGCAGCGTAGCTCAGTCCTCCTACAATGAGCAGTTCTTC. The J gene is TRBJ2-1, the V gene TRBV9; D uncertain. With 0 bases removed from V and 0 bases from J, the gap between germline ends came to 7 bases. This CDR3 spans 15 amino acids. The germline CDR1 and CDR2 sequences are SGDLS and YYNGEE.

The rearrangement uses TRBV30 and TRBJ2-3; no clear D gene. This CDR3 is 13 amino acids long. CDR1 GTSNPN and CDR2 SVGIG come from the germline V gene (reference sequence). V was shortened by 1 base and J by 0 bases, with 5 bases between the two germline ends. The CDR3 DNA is TGTGCCTGGAGTGACGGCAGCACAGATACGCAGTATTTT. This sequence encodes CAWSDGSTDTQYF.

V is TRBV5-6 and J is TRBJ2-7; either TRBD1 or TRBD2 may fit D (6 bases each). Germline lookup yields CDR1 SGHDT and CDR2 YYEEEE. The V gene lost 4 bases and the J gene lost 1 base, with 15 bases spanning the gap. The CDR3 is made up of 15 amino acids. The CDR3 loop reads CASSGGTSISYEQYF. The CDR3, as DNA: TGTGCCAGCAGCGGGGGGACATCAATTTCCTACGAGCAGTACTTC.

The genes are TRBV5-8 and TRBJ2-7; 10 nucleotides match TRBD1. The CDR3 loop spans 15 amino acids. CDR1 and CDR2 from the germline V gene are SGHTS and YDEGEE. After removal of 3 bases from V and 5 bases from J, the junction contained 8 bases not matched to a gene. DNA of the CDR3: TGTGCCAGCAGCTCCCGGACAGGGGGTCTCCACGAGCAGTACTTC. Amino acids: CASSSRTGGLHEQYF.

This CDR3 is CASSPISGGSDGYTF. The CDR3 coding sequence is TGTGCCAGCTCACCAATATCAGGGGGCTCAGATGGCTACACCTTC. The rearrangement links TRBV18 to TRBJ1-2; 8 positions agree with TRBD1. From germline, CDR1 is KGHSH and CDR2 LQKENI. CDR3 length: 15 residues. V dropped 2 bases and J dropped 6; count of bases not matched to a gene: 8.

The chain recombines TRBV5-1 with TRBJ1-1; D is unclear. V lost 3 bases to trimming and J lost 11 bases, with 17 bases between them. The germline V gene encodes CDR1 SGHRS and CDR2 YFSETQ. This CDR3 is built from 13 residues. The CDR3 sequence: CASSSLQRTRAFF. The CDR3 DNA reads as TGCGCCAGCAGCTCCCTACAAAGGACTAGGGCTTTCTTT.

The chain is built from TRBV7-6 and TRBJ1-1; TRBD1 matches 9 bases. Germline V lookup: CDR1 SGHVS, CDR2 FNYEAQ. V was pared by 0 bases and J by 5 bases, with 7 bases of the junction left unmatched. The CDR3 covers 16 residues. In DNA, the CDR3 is TGTGCCAGCAGCTTAGCCTATCCGACAGGGGGGACTGAAGCTTTCTTT. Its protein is CASSLAYPTGGTEAFF.

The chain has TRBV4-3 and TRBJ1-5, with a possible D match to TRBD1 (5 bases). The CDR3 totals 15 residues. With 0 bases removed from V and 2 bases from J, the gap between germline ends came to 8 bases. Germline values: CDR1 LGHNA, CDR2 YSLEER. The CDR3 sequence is CASSQDRAGNQPQHF. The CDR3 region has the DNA TGCGCCAGCAGCCAAGACAGGGCCGGCAATCAGCCCCAGCATTTT.

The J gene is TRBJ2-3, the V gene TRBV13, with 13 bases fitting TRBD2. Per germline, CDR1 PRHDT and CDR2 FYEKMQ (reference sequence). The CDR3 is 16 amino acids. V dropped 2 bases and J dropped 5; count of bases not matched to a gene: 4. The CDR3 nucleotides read TGTGCCAGCAGCTTAAACCGACTAGCGGGAGGAGATACGCAGTATTTT. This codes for CASSLNRLAGGDTQYF.

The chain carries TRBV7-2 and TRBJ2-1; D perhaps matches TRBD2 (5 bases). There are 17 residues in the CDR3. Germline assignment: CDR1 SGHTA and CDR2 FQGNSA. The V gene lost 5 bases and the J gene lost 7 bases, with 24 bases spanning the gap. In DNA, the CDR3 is TGTGCCAGCAGCCCTACCCTGATTGGTGGGCCGGGGAATGAGCAGTTCTTC. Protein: CASSPTLIGGPGNEQFF.

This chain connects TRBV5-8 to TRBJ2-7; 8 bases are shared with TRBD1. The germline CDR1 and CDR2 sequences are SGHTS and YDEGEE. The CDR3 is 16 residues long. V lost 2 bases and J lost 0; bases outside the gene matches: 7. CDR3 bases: TGTGCCAGCAGCTTATCGGGGACAGGATACTCCTACGAGCAGTACTTC. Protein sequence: CASSLSGTGYSYEQYF.

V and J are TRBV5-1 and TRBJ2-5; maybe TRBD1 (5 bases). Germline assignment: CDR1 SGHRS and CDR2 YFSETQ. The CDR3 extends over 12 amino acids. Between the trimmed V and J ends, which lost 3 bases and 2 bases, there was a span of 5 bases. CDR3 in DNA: TGCGCCAGCAGCTCAGGGCAAGAGACCCAGTACTTC. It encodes CASSSGQETQYF.

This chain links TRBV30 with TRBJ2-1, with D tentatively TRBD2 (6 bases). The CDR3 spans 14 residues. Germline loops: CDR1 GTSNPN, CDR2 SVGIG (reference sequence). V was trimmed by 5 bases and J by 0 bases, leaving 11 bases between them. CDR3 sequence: CAWGGTDSYNEQFF. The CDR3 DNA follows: TGTGCCTGGGGCGGGACCGACTCCTACAATGAGCAGTTCTTC.

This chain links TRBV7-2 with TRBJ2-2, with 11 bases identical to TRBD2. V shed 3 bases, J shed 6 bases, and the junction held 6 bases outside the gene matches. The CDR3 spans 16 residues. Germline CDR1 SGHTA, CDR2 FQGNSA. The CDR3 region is CASSFSGGGGAGELFF. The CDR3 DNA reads TGTGCCAGCAGCTTTAGCGGGGGGGGTGGAGCCGGGGAGCTGTTTTTT.